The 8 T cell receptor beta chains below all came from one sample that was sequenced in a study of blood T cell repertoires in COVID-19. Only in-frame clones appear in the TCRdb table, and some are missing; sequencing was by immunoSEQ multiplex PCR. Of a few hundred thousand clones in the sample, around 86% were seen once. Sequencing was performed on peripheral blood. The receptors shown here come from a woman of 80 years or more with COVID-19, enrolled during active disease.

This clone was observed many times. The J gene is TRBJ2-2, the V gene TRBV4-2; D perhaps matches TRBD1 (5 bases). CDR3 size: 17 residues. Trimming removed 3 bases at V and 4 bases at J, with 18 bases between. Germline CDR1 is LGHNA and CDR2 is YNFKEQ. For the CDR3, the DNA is TGTGCCAGCAGCCACCCCCCAGGGTCATTGGGCACCGGGGAGCTGTTTTTT. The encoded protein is CASSHPPGSLGTGELFF.

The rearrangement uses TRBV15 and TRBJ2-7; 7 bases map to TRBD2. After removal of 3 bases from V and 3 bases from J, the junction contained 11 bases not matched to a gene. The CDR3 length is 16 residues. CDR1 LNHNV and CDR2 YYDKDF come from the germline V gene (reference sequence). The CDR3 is CATSSGRSGGLYEQYF. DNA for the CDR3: TGTGCCACCAGCAGCGGTAGGTCGGGAGGTCTCTACGAGCAGTACTTC.

The chain's CDR3 is CASSSGTLLGEQYF. The CDR3 bases are TGTGCCAGCAGCTCAGGGACTCTTTTGGGCGAGCAGTACTTC. The rearrangement links TRBV3-1 (or the pseudogene TRBV3-2) to TRBJ2-7, with D possibly TRBD2 on 6 matching bases. V gave up 5 bases and J gave up 6 bases, with 17 bases separating them. The CDR3 runs to 14 residues. Germline CDR1 and CDR2: LGHDT and YNNKEL (reference sequence).

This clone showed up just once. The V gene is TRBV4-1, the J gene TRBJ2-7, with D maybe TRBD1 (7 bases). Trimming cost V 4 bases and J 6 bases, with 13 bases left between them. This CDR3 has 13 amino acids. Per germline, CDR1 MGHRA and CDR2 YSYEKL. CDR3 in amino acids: CASSRRQGGEQYF. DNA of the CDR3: TGCGCCAGCAGCCGGCGACAGGGAGGCGAGCAGTACTTC.

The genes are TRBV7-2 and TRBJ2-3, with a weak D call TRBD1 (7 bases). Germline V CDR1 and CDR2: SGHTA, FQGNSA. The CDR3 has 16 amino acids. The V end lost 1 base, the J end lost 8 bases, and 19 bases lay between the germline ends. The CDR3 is CASSLEAGKAGGTQYF. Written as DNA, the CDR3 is TGTGCCAGCAGCTTAGAGGCGGGGAAGGCAGGGGGTACGCAGTATTTT. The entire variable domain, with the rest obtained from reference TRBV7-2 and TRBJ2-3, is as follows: GAGVSQSPSNKVTEKGKDVELRCDPISGHTALYWYRQSLGQGLEFLIYFQGNSAPDKSGLPSDRFSAERTGGSVSTLTIQRTQQEDSAVYLCASSLEAGKAGGTQYFGPGTRLTVL.

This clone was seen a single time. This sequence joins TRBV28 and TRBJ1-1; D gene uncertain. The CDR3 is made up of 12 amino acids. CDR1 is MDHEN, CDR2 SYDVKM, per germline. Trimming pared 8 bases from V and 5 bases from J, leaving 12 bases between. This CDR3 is CASRAGRTEAFF. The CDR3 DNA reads TGTGCCAGCCGGGCGGGGAGGACTGAAGCTTTCTTT.

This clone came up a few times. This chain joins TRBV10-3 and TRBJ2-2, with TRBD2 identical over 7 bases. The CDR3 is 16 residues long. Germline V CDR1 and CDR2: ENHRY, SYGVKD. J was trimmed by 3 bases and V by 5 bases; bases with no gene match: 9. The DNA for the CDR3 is TGTGCCATCAGTCCCGGCGGGACTACCTACACCGGGGAGCTGTTTTTT. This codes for CAISPGGTTYTGELFF.

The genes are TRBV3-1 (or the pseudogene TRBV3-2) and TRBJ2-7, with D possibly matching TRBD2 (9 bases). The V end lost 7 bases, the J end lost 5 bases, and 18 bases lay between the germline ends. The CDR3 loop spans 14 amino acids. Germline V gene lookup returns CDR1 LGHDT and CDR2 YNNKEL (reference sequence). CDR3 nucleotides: TGTGCCAGCACCCAGGGGGCTAGCGGGAACGAGCAGTACTTC. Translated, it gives CASTQGASGNEQYF.